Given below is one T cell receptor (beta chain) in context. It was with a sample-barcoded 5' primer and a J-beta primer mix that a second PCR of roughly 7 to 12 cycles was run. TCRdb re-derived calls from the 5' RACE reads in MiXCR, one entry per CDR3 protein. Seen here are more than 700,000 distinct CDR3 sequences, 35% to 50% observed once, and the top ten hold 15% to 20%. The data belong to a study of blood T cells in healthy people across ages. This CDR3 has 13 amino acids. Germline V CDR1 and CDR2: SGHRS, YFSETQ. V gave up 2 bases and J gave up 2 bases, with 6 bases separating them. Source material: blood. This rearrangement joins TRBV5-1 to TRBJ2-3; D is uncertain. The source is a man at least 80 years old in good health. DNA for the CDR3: TGCGCCAGCAGCTTCCCTTACACAGATACGCAGTATTTT. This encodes CASSFPYTDTQYF.